These 8 T cell receptor beta chains share one sample of origin, sequenced in a study of blood T cells in healthy people across ages. A sample-barcoded 5' primer and a J-beta primer mix were used in a second PCR of roughly 6 to 11 cycles. TCRdb redid the calling of the 5' RACE reads with MiXCR, one entry per CDR3 protein. Found here are some 1,500,000 distinct CDR3 sequences, roughly 43% of them singletons; the top ten hold roughly 3.7%. The sample comprised blood. These receptors came from a woman aged 18-29 years in good health.

The J gene is TRBJ2-7, the V gene TRBV12-5; 10 bases fit TRBD2. This CDR3 spans 20 amino acids. From germline, CDR1 is LGHNT and CDR2 FRNRAP. Losses at the gene ends were 2 bases for V and 0 bases for J; bases not matched to a gene: 16. In nucleotides, the CDR3 is TGTGCTAGTGGTTTGATGCAGCGGGGGGGTCTCGGATTCCGCTCCTACGAGCAGTACTTC. Amino acids: CASGLMQRGGLGFRSYEQYF.

The chain joins TRBV6-5 to TRBJ2-3; 8 bases line up with TRBD2. The J segment lost 5 bases and the V segment lost 5 bases, leaving 3 bases of the junction unmatched. The germline gives CDR1 MNHEY, CDR2 SVGAGI. This CDR3 is 13 amino acids long. CDR3 protein: CASSAAGGDTQYF. In DNA form, the CDR3 reads TGTGCCAGCAGTGCCGCGGGGGGAGATACGCAGTATTTT.

The J gene is TRBJ2-5, the V gene TRBV6-2 or TRBV6-3; D is tentatively TRBD1 or TRBD2 (6 bases each). With the DNA end fitting TRBJ2-7 better, the J assignment may be wrong. Germline CDR1 reads MNHEY; CDR2 reads SVGEGT. This CDR3 is 12 amino acids long. The CDR3 loop is CACGGHYYEQYF. The CDR3 DNA follows: TGTGCCTGTGGGGGGCATTACTACGAGCAGTACTTC.

There are a few counts of this clonotype. This chain links TRBV2 with TRBJ2-3; possibly TRBD2 for D (6 bases). Trimming left V 3 bases short and J 0 bases short, with 13 bases between. Germline V lookup: CDR1 SNHLY, CDR2 FYNNEI. CDR3 length: 16 amino acids. This chain's CDR3 is CASSDPRGASTDTQYF. CDR3 DNA sequence: TGTGCCAGCAGTGACCCCCGCGGGGCTAGCACAGATACGCAGTATTTT.

The chain links TRBV5-1 to TRBJ1-6; 10 bases line up with TRBD1. The CDR3 is 17 amino acids. Germline V gene sequence: CDR1 SGHRS, CDR2 YFSETQ. V dropped 2 bases and J dropped 1; count of bases not matched to a gene: 3. CDR3 nucleotides: TGCGCCAGCAGCTTTCGGACAGGGGGTTCCTATAATTCACCCCTCCACTTT. Its protein is CASSFRTGGSYNSPLHF.

The V and J genes are TRBV2 and TRBJ1-5; D is unresolved. CDR1 is SNHLY, CDR2 FYNNEI, per germline. The CDR3 length is 15 residues. V lost 7 bases and J lost 1, with 14 bases in between. In DNA, the CDR3 is TGTGCCAGCACACTCGGGAGGGTCAGCAATCAGCCCCAGCATTTT. As protein: CASTLGRVSNQPQHF.

The CDR3 reads CSARPRTRHEQYF. CDR3 bases: TGCAGTGCTAGACCACGGACTAGGCACGAGCAGTACTTC. The chain recombines TRBV20-1 with TRBJ2-7; 7 nucleotides agree with TRBD2. Germline V gene sequence: CDR1 DFQATT, CDR2 SNEGSKA (reference sequence). This CDR3 has 13 residues. V trimming: 2 bases; J trimming: 5 bases; junction bases outside the gene matches: 6.

This clonotype has a count of ten or more. The rearrangement joins TRBV29-1 to TRBJ2-3; the D gene is possibly TRBD1 (5 bases). Per germline, CDR1 SQVTM and CDR2 ANQGSEA. V was cut by 4 bases and J by 4 bases, with 12 bases left in between. The CDR3 runs to 13 residues. Written as DNA, the CDR3 is TGCAGCGTTGGGGGCCCGGACCCAGATACGCAGTATTTT. Translation gives CSVGGPDPDTQYF.